The sequence of this TCR beta chain was determined in a study of CD8 T cells in ankylosing spondylitis. Study-level points and caveats: There were earlier reports of some motif variants in reactive arthritis synovial fluid and blood. Seemingly characteristic of ankylosing spondylitis blood was a TCR beta motif consisting of 7 or 8 highly homologous variants.

Note on this clonotype: Its antigen is currently unknown.

TCRdb reanalysed the 5' RACE reads using MiXCR and keeps one entry per CDR3 protein. The sample shows 250,000 to 300,000 distinct CDR3 sequences, 15% to 20% of them seen only once. After removal of 6 bases from V and 4 bases from J, the junction contained 4 bases not matched to a gene. Germline assignment: CDR1 SGHVS and CDR2 FQNEAQ. The CDR3 contains 14 residues. The source of this sequence is a male donor with ankylosing spondylitis or in good health (not recorded which). The sample taken for sequencing was blood, either unsorted or a sorted T cell fraction (not recorded which). This sequence joins TRBV7-8 and TRBJ2-2; 8 positions match TRBD1. CDR3 amino acids: CASRSTGATGELFF. The CDR3 bases are TGTGCCAGCAGATCGACAGGGGCCACCGGGGAGCTGTTTTTT.